A selection of T cell receptor beta chains follows, all from one sample in a study of technical replicates of blood from several donors. Sequencing used immunoSEQ multiplex PCR; TCRdb keeps in-frame clones, though not all of them. Among tens of thousands of clones listed, about 94% were seen once. Source material: PBMCs. The receptors were sampled from a human donor in good health. Some clones in this sample may be carry-over from other donors' samples. Each CDR3 is given without its conserved first and last residue.

v_call | cdr3_aa
TRBV28 | ASSLWTGGTYGYT
TRBV18 | ASSPALVDIGTQY
TRBV18 | ASSPAGVEF
TRBV2 | ASSDAAALNTEAF
TRBV5-8 | ASSLTQRDTGELF
TRBV5-4 | ASSANSEAWSPLH
TRBV4-1 | ASSQGDRGRGREAF
TRBV12-5 | ASGGDTYNEQF
TRBV4-3 | ASSQDAQRGGRDTQY
TRBV6-5 | ASRKTSGDRTQY
TRBV11-2 | ASSPFWLAGSPGETQY
TRBV20-1 | SAGLLETQY
TRBV7-2 | ASRKDRSTNYGYT
TRBV6-5 | ASSPLYGYT
TRBV5-1 | ASSLEGGRGETQY
TRBV7-2 | ASSPGTSGVTGELF
TRBV5-1 | ASSASGGYNEQF
TRBV7-2 | ASSLQGSNEKLF
TRBV15 | ATSRDQGSPLH
TRBV7-3 | ASSLRDRDNEQF
TRBV7-8 | ASSFAGSRNEQY
TRBV6-6 | ASTGQGASYEQY
TRBV4-3 | ASSQDDRAYGYT
TRBV27 | ASSKTGNQNTEAF
TRBV4-2 | ASSQGLGGGHEQF
TRBV4-3 | ASSQDLGGPQPQH
TRBV9 | ASSDPPGGSGEQY
TRBV10-3 | AISEGGQGGTEAF
TRBV13 | ASSGLRERVVQY
TRBV19 | ASSRDRDPEQY
TRBV21-1 | ASSKGLWWTGNLGSGDTQY
TRBV7-9 | ASSSQWTAREQY
TRBV21-1 | ASSILPISGRISYEQY
TRBV7-2 | ASSFNSGGQGETQY
TRBV5-1 | ASSPKQGHYEQY
TRBV4-2 | ASSQAYSAGGQYQETQY
TRBV5-5 | ASSLGGYYGYT
TRBV11-2 | ASSLDGGGPYEQY
TRBV18 | ASSPRQANTEAF
TRBV7-2 | ASSFVSTQETQY
TRBV6-4 | ASSDSAGGSGNTIY
TRBV7-2 | ASSLESAGETQY
TRBV28 | ASSSPSPGDKNIQY
TRBV6-5 | ASNHRDTEAF
TRBV4-1 | ASSQDLAGGLRETQY
TRBV7-9 | ASSNPGQGREQY
TRBV14 | ASSQGPFVREDGQY
TRBV27 | ASSLKGQAYEQY
TRBV10-3 | ATNRDRSYT
TRBV25-1 | ASTPSSGNTGELF